The clone carrying this TCR beta chain was observed a handful of times. Additional DNA sequences in this sample encode the identical CDR3. The sample belongs to a study of shared clonotypes between healthy human individuals. TCRdb's table, derived via immunoSEQ multiplex PCR, lists solely in-frame clones and lacks some. The table includes about 490,000 clones, 70% to 80% detected once. Looked up from germline, CDR1 is KGHSH and CDR2 is LQKENI. V shed 3 bases and J shed 2 bases, with 8 bases lying between them. This CDR3 contains 14 residues. The sequenced material came from PBMCs. The TCR comes from a woman in her 40s in good health. Some clones in this sample may be carry-over from other donors' samples. This chain links TRBV18 with TRBJ1-5; D remains unclear. CDR3 region: CASSPGIGNQPQHF. CDR3 nucleotide sequence: TGTGCCAGCTCACCCGGTATCGGCAATCAGCCCCAGCATTTT.